The rows below give T cell receptor beta chains drawn from one sample of a study of blood T cells in healthy people across ages. From the 5' RACE reads, TCRdb called clonotypes with MiXCR, one entry per CDR3 protein. The data contain around 600,000 distinct CDR3 sequences, roughly 43% of them singletons. The sequenced sample was blood. All receptors derive from an elderly man in good health. Each CDR3 is given with its conserved first and last residue. Fields, in order: V gene, D gene, clone size, J gene, CDR3 DNA, CDR3 protein. The D gene is left open where the match is weak. A clone size is listed for some rows: how often the clone was seen (once, few, many), or a class if it is expanded.

v_call: TRBV6-2/TRBV6-3
d_call: TRBD2
clone_size: -
j_call: TRBJ2-2
cdr3_nt: TGTGCCAGCAGTTACACAGCGGGAGAGTGGACCGGGGAGCTGTTTTTT
cdr3_aa: CASSYTAGEWTGELFF

v_call: TRBV5-1
d_call: TRBD2
clone_size: few
j_call: TRBJ2-7
cdr3_nt: TGCGCCAGCCTACGGACTAGCGGGGACTACGAGCAGTACTTC
cdr3_aa: CASLRTSGDYEQYF

v_call: TRBV7-2
d_call: -
clone_size: many
j_call: TRBJ2-5
cdr3_nt: TGTGCCAGCAGTTCCCAAGAGACCCAGTACTTC
cdr3_aa: CASSSQETQYF

v_call: TRBV7-2
d_call: -
clone_size: -
j_call: TRBJ2-1
cdr3_nt: TGTGCCAGCAGCCTGGGGTTAGGGAATTACAATGAGCAGTTCTTC
cdr3_aa: CASSLGLGNYNEQFF

v_call: TRBV5-5
d_call: TRBD2
clone_size: -
j_call: TRBJ2-7
cdr3_nt: TGTGCCAGCAGTGCCGGTCTAGCGGGGCAGGCGGAGTACTTC
cdr3_aa: CASSAGLAGQAEYF

v_call: TRBV11-1
d_call: -
clone_size: few
j_call: TRBJ2-7
cdr3_nt: TGTGCCAGCAGCCCCCGGGGTGACAGGTCAGGCGTCGACGAGCAGTACTTC
cdr3_aa: CASSPRGDRSGVDEQYF

v_call: TRBV7-3
d_call: -
clone_size: -
j_call: TRBJ2-7
cdr3_nt: TGTGCCAGCAGCTTAAAACAGGCCTACGAGCAGTACTTC
cdr3_aa: CASSLKQAYEQYF

v_call: TRBV6-1
d_call: -
clone_size: -
j_call: TRBJ2-5
cdr3_nt: TGTGCCAGCAAACGGGACTGGAGTCGCCAAGAGACCCAGTACTTC
cdr3_aa: CASKRDWSRQETQYF

v_call: TRBV9
d_call: -
clone_size: -
j_call: TRBJ2-1
cdr3_nt: TGTGCCAGCAGCCCCGAGGGCGGCTCCTACAATGAGCAGTTCTTC
cdr3_aa: CASSPEGGSYNEQFF

v_call: TRBV7-3
d_call: -
clone_size: -
j_call: TRBJ2-5
cdr3_nt: TGTGCCAGCAGCTCCGGTGGTCCCGAGACCCAGTACTTC
cdr3_aa: CASSSGGPETQYF

v_call: TRBV20-1
d_call: TRBD1
clone_size: -
j_call: TRBJ1-5
cdr3_nt: TGCAGTGCTCAGACAGGGACAGGTCAGCCCCAGCATTTT
cdr3_aa: CSAQTGTGQPQHF

v_call: TRBV7-6
d_call: TRBD2
clone_size: -
j_call: TRBJ2-7
cdr3_nt: TGTGCCAGCAGCAGATGGCTTAGCGGGGAATACGAGCAGTACTTC
cdr3_aa: CASSRWLSGEYEQYF

v_call: TRBV6-7
d_call: -
clone_size: -
j_call: TRBJ2-1
cdr3_nt: TGTGCCAGCAGTTACTGGTGTCTGACCTACAATGAGCAGTTCTTC
cdr3_aa: CASSYWCLTYNEQFF

v_call: TRBV12-5
d_call: -
clone_size: -
j_call: TRBJ2-5
cdr3_nt: TGTGCTAGTGGTCCAGGGGTGACTAGCCAAGAGACCCAGTACTTC
cdr3_aa: CASGPGVTSQETQYF

v_call: TRBV6-6
d_call: -
clone_size: many
j_call: TRBJ2-7
cdr3_nt: TGTGCCAGCAGTTACGAGGGGGGAGCATCCTACGAGCAGTACTTC
cdr3_aa: CASSYEGGASYEQYF

v_call: TRBV7-3
d_call: -
clone_size: -
j_call: TRBJ2-3
cdr3_nt: TGTGCCAGCAGCTTATACGTGGGACGCACAGATACGCAGTATTTT
cdr3_aa: CASSLYVGRTDTQYF

v_call: TRBV20-1
d_call: TRBD2
clone_size: -
j_call: TRBJ2-7
cdr3_nt: TGCAGTGCTAGAGTTACTAGCGGGGGATACAATGAGCAGTACTTC
cdr3_aa: CSARVTSGGYNEQYF

v_call: TRBV20-1
d_call: TRBD2
clone_size: few
j_call: TRBJ2-3
cdr3_nt: TGCAGCGCAACCCCAGCGGGGGTCACAGATACGCAGTATTTT
cdr3_aa: CSATPAGVTDTQYF

v_call: TRBV19
d_call: -
clone_size: few
j_call: TRBJ1-2
cdr3_nt: TGTGCCAGTAGTTCCAGATACAGGGACACGGGCTATGGCTACACCTTC
cdr3_aa: CASSSRYRDTGYGYTF

v_call: TRBV9
d_call: TRBD1
clone_size: -
j_call: TRBJ2-1
cdr3_nt: TGTGCCAGGAAGGACCTTGGCAGGGGGCCGAGCAATGAGCAGTTCTTC
cdr3_aa: CARKDLGRGPSNEQFF

v_call: TRBV2
d_call: -
clone_size: -
j_call: TRBJ2-3
cdr3_nt: TGTGCCAGCAGTTTAAATAGGCGGGATACGCAGTATTTT
cdr3_aa: CASSLNRRDTQYF

v_call: TRBV6-5
d_call: TRBD1
clone_size: many
j_call: TRBJ2-7
cdr3_nt: TGTGCCAGCAGTTCTACCAGGGGGCGCAACGAGCAGTACTTC
cdr3_aa: CASSSTRGRNEQYF

v_call: TRBV7-3
d_call: -
clone_size: -
j_call: TRBJ2-7
cdr3_nt: TGTGCCAGCAGCTTATCGCCAGATTACGAGCAGTACTTC
cdr3_aa: CASSLSPDYEQYF

v_call: TRBV29-1
d_call: TRBD1
clone_size: many
j_call: TRBJ2-7
cdr3_nt: TGCAGCGTCACTAGGACAGGCTCCTACGAGCAGTACTTC
cdr3_aa: CSVTRTGSYEQYF

v_call: TRBV6-1
d_call: -
clone_size: -
j_call: TRBJ2-7
cdr3_nt: TGTGCCAGCAGGAGGGAAGGGGTGAGCTCCTACGAGCAGTACTTC
cdr3_aa: CASRREGVSSYEQYF

v_call: TRBV3-1
d_call: TRBD1
clone_size: once
j_call: TRBJ2-7
cdr3_nt: TGTGCCAGCAGCCAAGGTATATCCGGACAGGGCGAGCAGTACTTC
cdr3_aa: CASSQGISGQGEQYF

v_call: TRBV11-3
d_call: -
clone_size: -
j_call: TRBJ2-5
cdr3_nt: TGTGCCTGCAGCCCCAGAGGGGGGACCCAGTACTTC
cdr3_aa: CACSPRGGTQYF

v_call: TRBV5-4
d_call: -
clone_size: -
j_call: TRBJ1-2
cdr3_nt: TGTGCCAGCAGCGGGGGACAAAGACTTTATGGCTACACCTTC
cdr3_aa: CASSGGQRLYGYTF

v_call: TRBV7-2
d_call: -
clone_size: -
j_call: TRBJ1-2
cdr3_nt: TGTGCCAGCAGCTTAGAGAGCCGAGGGGGCTACACCTTC
cdr3_aa: CASSLESRGGYTF